A single sample is the source of the 8 T cell receptor beta chains below, sequenced in a study of blood T cells in healthy people across ages. Then a second PCR, running about 6 to 11 cycles, was carried out with a sample-barcoded 5' primer and a J-beta primer mix. TCRdb itself ran the 5' RACE reads through MiXCR, one entry per CDR3 protein. The sample lists around 1,000,000 distinct CDR3 sequences; 20% to 25% were seen once. The data also belong to a second study, concerning T cells of mothers and their children.

Sequences were obtained from blood. The origin of the receptors is a girl aged 2 to 9 in good health.

The chain employs TRBV29-1 and TRBJ1-2; TRBD1 matches 8 bases. This CDR3 is built from 16 residues. Germline V gives CDR1 SQVTM, CDR2 ANQGSEA. The V gene end was trimmed by 0 bases and the J gene end by 7 bases; junction bases not matched to a gene: 13. The CDR3 bases are TGCAGCGTTGAAGAATGGGCCCGACAGGGGTGGGTTGGCTACACCTTC. Its protein product is CSVEEWARQGWVGYTF. Full variable domain (rest looked up from reference TRBV29-1 and TRBJ1-2): SAVISQKPSRDICQRGTSLTIQCQVDSQVTMMFWYRQQPGQSLTLIATANQGSEATYESGFVIDKFPISRPNLTFSTLTVSNMSPEDSSIYLCSVEEWARQGWVGYTFGSGTRLTVV.

This clonotype was seen repeatedly, ten times or more. The V and J genes are TRBV29-1 and TRBJ1-1; D is unresolved. With 6 bases removed from V and 0 bases from J, the gap between germline ends came to 8 bases. CDR1 SQVTM and CDR2 ANQGSEA come from the germline V gene. CDR3 size: 12 residues. CDR3 amino acids: CSVQVMNTEAFF. The CDR3 DNA reads TGCAGCGTACAAGTCATGAACACTGAAGCTTTCTTT.

The table lists this clonotype with many counts. This rearrangement joins TRBV2 to TRBJ2-6, with 10 positions matching TRBD2. Germline-derived CDR1 and CDR2 are SNHLY and FYNNEI. The CDR3 spans 19 residues. V lost 0 bases, J lost 2 bases, and 7 bases stayed unmatched. The CDR3 coding sequence is TGTGCCAGCAGTGAAGCGGGGGGACTAGCGATCGCTGGGGCCAACGTCCTGACTTTC. The encoded protein is CASSEAGGLAIAGANVLTF. Filled out from reference TRBV2 and TRBJ2-6, the complete variable domain reads EPEVTQTPSHQVTQMGQEVILRCVPISNHLYFYWYRQILGQKVEFLVSFYNNEISEKSEIFDDQFSVERPDGSNFTLKIRSTKLEDSAMYFCASSEAGGLAIAGANVLTFGAGSRLTVL.

This clonotype showed up many times. The chain uses TRBV20-1 and TRBJ1-1; 8 bases align to TRBD1. After removal of 3 bases from V and 3 bases from J, the junction contained 3 bases not matched to a gene. The CDR3 sequence is 13 residues long. CDR1 and CDR2 from the germline V gene are DFQATT and SNEGSKA (reference sequence). CDR3 nucleotide sequence: TGCAGTGCTAGCGGACAGGGACACACTGAAGCTTTCTTT. This encodes CSASGQGHTEAFF.

Note on this clonotype: The conserved closing phenylalanine or tryptophan is absent in this CDR3, likely reflecting a read error. V and J are TRBV6-6 and TRBJ1-2; D is possibly TRBD1 (6 bases). The CDR3 contains 15 residues. Germline V gene lookup returns CDR1 MNHNY and CDR2 SVGAGI (reference sequence). V was shortened by 2 bases and J by 7 bases, with 17 bases between the two germline ends. For the CDR3, the DNA is TGTGCCAGCAGTTACCGTGCATCAGGGGAGTCTGGCTACACCCTC. This gives the protein CASSYRASGESGYTL.

This clonotype was recorded a few times. Sequence at one end of the junction differs from germline and may be a read error. The chain is built from TRBV18 and TRBJ2-7; TRBD2 is a possible D gene (7 bases). Per the germline V gene, CDR1 is KGHSH and CDR2 is LQKENI. The CDR3 length is 11 residues. The CDR3 coding sequence is TGTACCAGCGGGACAACGTACGAGCAGTACTTC. It translates to CTSGTTYEQYF. The variable domain in full, completed from reference TRBV18 and TRBJ2-7, reads NAGVMQNPRHLVRRRGQEARLRCSPMKGHSHVYWYRQLPEEGLKFMVYLQKENIIDESGMPKERFSAEFPKEGPSILRIQQVVRGDSAAYFCTSGTTYEQYFGPGTRLTVT.

This clonotype came up a few times. V usage is TRBV29-1 and J usage is TRBJ2-5, with TRBD2 matching 9 bases. V was clipped by 5 bases and J by 5 bases; unmatched bases: 21. CDR1 is SQVTM, CDR2 ANQGSEA, per germline. CDR3 length equals 18 residues. The CDR3 here is CSVLSAGTSFRGGETQYF. CDR3 coding DNA: TGCAGCGTTCTTTCCGCCGGGACTAGCTTTCGAGGAGGGGAGACCCAGTACTTC.

The rearrangement links TRBV29-1 to TRBJ1-1, with D hard to call. Germline V gives CDR1 SQVTM, CDR2 ANQGSEA. The CDR3 runs 12 residues. The germline V and J ends were trimmed by 4 bases and 4 bases, with 10 bases remaining between them. For the CDR3, the DNA is TGCAGCGTTGGAGGTTGGGTCACTGAAGCTTTCTTT. It encodes CSVGGWVTEAFF. Supplemented by reference TRBV29-1 and TRBJ1-1, the full variable domain reads SAVISQKPSRDICQRGTSLTIQCQVDSQVTMMFWYRQQPGQSLTLIATANQGSEATYESGFVIDKFPISRPNLTFSTLTVSNMSPEDSSIYLCSVGGWVTEAFFGQGTRLTVV.